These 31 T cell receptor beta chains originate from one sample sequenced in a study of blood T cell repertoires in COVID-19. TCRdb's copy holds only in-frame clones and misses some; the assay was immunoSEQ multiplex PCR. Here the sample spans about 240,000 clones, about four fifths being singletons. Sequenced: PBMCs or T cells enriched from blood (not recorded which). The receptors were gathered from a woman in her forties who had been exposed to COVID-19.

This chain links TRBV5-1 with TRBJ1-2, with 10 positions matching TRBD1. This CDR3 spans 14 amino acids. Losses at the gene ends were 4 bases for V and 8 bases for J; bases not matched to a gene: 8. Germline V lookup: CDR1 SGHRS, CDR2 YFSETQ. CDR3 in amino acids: CASSPDRGLGGYTF. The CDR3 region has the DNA TGCGCCAGCAGCCCTGACAGGGGGCTGGGCGGCTACACCTTC.

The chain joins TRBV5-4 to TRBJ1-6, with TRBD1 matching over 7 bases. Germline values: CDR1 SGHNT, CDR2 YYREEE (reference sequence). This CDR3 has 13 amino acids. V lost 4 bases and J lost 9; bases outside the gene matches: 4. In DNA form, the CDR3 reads TGTGCCAGCAGCCGACAGGGACCTTCACCCCTCCACTTT. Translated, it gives CASSRQGPSPLHF.

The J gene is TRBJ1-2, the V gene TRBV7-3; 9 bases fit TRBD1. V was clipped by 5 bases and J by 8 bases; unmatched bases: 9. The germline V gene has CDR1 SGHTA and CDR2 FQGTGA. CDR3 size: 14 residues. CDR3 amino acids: CASSLTGQGSGYTF. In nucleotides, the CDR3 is TGTGCCAGCAGCCTTACCGGACAGGGGAGCGGCTACACCTTC.

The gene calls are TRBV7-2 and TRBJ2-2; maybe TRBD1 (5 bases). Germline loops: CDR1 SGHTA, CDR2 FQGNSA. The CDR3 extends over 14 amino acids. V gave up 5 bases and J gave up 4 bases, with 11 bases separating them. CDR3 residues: CASSGETATGELFF. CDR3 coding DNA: TGTGCCAGCAGCGGCGAGACAGCCACCGGGGAGCTGTTTTTT.

The CDR3 region is CASSQESPNEKLFF. In DNA form, the CDR3 reads TGCGCCAGCAGCCAGGAGAGCCCTAATGAAAAACTGTTTTTT. The chain is built from TRBV4-1 and TRBJ1-4; D remains unclear. Looked up from germline, CDR1 is MGHRA and CDR2 is YSYEKL. V was shortened by 3 bases and J by 3 bases, with 8 bases between the two germline ends. The CDR3 runs to 14 residues.

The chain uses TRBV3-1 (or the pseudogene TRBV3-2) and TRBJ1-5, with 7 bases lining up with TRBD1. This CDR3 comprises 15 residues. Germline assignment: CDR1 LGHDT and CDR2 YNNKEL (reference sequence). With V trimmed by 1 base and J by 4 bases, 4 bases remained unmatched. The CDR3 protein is CASSQVPTGNQPQHF. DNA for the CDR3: TGTGCCAGCAGCCAAGTTCCGACAGGGAATCAGCCCCAGCATTTT.

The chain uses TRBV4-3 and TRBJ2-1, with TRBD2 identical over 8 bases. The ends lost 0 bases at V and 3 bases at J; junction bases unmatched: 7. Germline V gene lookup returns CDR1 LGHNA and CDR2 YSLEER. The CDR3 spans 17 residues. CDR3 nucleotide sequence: TGCGCCAGCAGCCAAGATGCAAGCGGGGGAGGCTACAATGAGCAGTTCTTC. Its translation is CASSQDASGGGYNEQFF.

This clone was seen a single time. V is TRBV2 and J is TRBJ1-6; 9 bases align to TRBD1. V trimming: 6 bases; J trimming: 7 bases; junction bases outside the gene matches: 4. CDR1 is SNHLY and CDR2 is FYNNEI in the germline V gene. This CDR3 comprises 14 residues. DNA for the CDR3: TGTGCCAGCAGCGTCGGGACAGGGAATTCACCCCTCCACTTT. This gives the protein CASSVGTGNSPLHF.

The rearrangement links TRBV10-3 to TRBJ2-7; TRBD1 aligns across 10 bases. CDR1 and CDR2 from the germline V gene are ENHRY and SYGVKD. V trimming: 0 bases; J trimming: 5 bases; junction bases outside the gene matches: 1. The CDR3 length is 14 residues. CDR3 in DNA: TGTGCCATCAGTGAGTCGACAGGGGGCGACGAGCAGTACTTC. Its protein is CAISESTGGDEQYF.

The CDR3 is CASSQEDWRLGYTF. DNA for the CDR3: TGTGCCAGCAGCCAGGAAGATTGGAGGTTGGGCTACACCTTC. The rearrangement uses TRBV3-1 (or the pseudogene TRBV3-2) and TRBJ1-2, with D unclear. CDR3 length: 14 residues. Trimming left V 3 bases short and J 8 bases short, with 16 bases between. In germline, CDR1 is LGHDT, CDR2 YNNKEL (reference sequence).

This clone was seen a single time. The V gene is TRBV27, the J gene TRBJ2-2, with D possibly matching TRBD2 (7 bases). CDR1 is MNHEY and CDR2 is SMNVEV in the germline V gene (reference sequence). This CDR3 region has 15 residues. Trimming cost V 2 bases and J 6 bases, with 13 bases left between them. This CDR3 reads CASSLTGRDAGELFF. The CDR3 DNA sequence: TGTGCCAGCAGTTTAACAGGGAGGGATGCCGGGGAGCTGTTTTTT.

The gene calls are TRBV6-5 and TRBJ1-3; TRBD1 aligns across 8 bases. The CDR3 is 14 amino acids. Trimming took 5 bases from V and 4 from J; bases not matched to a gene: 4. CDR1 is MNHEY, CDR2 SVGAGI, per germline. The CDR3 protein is CASSTGTGGNTIYF. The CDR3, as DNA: TGTGCCAGCAGTACGGGGACAGGAGGAAACACCATATATTTT.

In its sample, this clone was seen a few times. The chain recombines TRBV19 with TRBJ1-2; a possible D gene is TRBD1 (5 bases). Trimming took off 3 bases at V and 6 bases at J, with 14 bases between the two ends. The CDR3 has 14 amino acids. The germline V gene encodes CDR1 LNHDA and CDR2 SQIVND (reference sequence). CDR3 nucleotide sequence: TGTGCCAGTAGTATTGGGTCAGGGTTTCATGGCTACACCTTC. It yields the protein CASSIGSGFHGYTF. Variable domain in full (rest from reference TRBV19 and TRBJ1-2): DGGITQSPKYLFRKEGQNVTLSCEQNLNHDAMYWYRQDPGQGLRLIYYSQIVNDFQKGDIAEGYSVSREKKESFPLTVTSAQKNPTAFYLCASSIGSGFHGYTFGSGTRLTVV.

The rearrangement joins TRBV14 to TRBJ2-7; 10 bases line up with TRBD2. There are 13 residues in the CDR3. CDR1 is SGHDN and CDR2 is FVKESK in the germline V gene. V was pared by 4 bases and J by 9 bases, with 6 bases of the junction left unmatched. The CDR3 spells CASSRGLADRQYF. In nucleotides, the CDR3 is TGTGCCAGCAGCCGCGGACTAGCGGACCGGCAGTACTTC. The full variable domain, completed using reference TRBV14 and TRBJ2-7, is EAGVTQFPSHSVIEKGQTVTLRCDPISGHDNLYWYRRVMGKEIKFLLHFVKESKQDESGMPNNRFLAERTGGTYSTLKVQPAELEDSGVYFCASSRGLADRQYFGPGTRLTVT.

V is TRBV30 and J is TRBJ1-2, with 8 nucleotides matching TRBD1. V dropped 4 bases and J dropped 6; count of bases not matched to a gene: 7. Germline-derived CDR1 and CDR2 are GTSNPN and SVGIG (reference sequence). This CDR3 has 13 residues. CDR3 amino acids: CAWNRDRPHGYTF. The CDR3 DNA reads TGTGCCTGGAATAGGGACAGGCCTCATGGCTACACCTTC.

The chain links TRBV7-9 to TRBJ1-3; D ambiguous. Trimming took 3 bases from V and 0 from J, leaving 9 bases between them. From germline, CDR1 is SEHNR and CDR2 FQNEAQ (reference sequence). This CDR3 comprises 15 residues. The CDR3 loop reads CASSLSLYSGNTIYF. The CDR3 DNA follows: TGTGCCAGCAGCTTGAGTTTATACTCTGGAAACACCATATATTTT.

CDR3 in amino acids: CASSAPGLARYEQYF. The CDR3 DNA reads TGTGCCAGCAGCGCGCCGGGACTAGCCCGCTACGAGCAGTACTTC. The chain recombines TRBV7-9 with TRBJ2-7; 9 positions match TRBD2. The CDR3 has 15 residues. V dropped 5 bases and J dropped 3; count of bases not matched to a gene: 8. The germline V gene encodes CDR1 SEHNR and CDR2 FQNEAQ (reference sequence).

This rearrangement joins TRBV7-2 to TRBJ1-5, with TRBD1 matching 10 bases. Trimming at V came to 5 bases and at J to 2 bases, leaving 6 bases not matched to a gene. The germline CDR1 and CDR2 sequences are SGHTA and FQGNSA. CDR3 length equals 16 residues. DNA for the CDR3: TGTGCCAGCAGCCCCCGGGACAGGGGTGGCAATCAGCCCCAGCATTTT. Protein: CASSPRDRGGNQPQHF.

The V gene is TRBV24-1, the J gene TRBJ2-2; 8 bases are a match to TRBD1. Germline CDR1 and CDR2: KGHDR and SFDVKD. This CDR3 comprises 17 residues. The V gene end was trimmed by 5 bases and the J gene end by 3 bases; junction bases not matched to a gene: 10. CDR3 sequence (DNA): TGTGCCACCAGTGGCCACGACAGGGGTGGGGACACCGGGGAGCTGTTTTTT. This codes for CATSGHDRGGDTGELFF.

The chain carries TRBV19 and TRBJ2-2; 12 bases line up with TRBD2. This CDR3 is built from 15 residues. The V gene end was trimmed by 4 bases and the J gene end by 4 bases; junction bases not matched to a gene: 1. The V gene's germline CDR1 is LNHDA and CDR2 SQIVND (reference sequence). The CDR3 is CASSRGLAGTGELFF. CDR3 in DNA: TGTGCCAGTAGTAGGGGACTAGCGGGCACCGGGGAGCTGTTTTTT.

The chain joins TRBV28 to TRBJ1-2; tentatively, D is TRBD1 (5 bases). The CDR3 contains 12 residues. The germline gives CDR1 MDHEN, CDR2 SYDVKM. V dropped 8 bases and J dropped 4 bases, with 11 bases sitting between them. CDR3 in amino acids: CASAGRGYGYTF. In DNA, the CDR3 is TGTGCCAGCGCCGGAAGGGGCTATGGCTACACCTTC.

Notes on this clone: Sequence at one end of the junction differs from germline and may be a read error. In DNA, the CDR3 is TGTGCTAGCAGCTCCTTCTCAGGGAACACCGGGGAGCTGTTTTTT. This gives the protein CASSSFSGNTGELFF. The J gene is TRBJ2-2, the V gene TRBV7-7; D is unresolved. Germline-derived CDR1 and CDR2 are SSHAT and FNYEAQ (reference sequence). CDR3 length: 15 amino acids.

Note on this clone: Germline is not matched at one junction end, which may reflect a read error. The DNA of the CDR3 is TGTGCCAGCAGCTTAGTGGCTGTCGAAGTTTTCTTT. Amino acid sequence: CASSLVAVEVFF. V usage is TRBV7-2 and J usage is TRBJ1-1; no clear D. From germline, CDR1 is SGHTA and CDR2 FQGNSA. This CDR3 is 12 amino acids long.

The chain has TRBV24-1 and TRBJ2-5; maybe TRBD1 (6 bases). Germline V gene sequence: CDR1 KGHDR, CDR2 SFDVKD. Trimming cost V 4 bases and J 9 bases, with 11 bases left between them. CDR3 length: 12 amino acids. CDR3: CATSDSAGAQYF. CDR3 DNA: TGTGCCACCAGTGACTCAGCAGGGGCCCAGTACTTC.

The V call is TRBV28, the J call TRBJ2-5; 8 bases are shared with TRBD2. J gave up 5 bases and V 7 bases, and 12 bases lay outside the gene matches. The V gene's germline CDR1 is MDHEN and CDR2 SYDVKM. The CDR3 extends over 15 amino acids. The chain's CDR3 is CASIRAGVRGETQYF. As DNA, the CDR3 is TGTGCCAGCATAAGAGCGGGGGTTCGAGGGGAGACCCAGTACTTC.

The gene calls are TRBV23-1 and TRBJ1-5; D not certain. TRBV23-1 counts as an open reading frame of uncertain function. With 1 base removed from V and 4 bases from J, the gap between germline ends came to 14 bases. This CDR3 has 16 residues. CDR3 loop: CASSQYGNKVNQPQHF. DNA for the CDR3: TGCGCCAGCAGTCAATACGGGAATAAGGTTAATCAGCCCCAGCATTTT.

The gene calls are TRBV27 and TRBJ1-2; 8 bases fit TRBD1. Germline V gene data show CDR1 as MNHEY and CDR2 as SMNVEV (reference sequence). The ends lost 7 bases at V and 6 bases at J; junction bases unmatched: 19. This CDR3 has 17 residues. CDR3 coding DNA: TGTGCCAGCACCCATTGGGGGCAGGGGGCCCCTATCGATGGCTACACCTTC. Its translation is CASTHWGQGAPIDGYTF.

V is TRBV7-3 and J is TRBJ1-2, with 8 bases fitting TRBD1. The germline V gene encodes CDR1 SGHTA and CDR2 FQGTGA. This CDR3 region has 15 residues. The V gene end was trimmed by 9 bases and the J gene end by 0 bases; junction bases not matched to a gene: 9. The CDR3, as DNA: TGTGCCAGTGGACTACAGACAGGGGCTAACTATGGCTACACCTTC. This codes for CASGLQTGANYGYTF.

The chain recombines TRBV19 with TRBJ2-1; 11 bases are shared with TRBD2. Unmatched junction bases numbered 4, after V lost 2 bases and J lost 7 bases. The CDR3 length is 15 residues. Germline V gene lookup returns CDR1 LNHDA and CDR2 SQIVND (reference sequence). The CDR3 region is CASSILAGGRNEQFF. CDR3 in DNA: TGTGCCAGTAGTATACTAGCGGGGGGTCGGAATGAGCAGTTCTTC.

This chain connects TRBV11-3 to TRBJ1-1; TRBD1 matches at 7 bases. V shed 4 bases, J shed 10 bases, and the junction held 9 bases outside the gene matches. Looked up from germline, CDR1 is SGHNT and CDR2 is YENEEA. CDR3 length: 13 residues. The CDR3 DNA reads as TGTGCCAGCAGCTCAGGCCCTAAGGGGGCAGCTTTCTTT. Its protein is CASSSGPKGAAFF.

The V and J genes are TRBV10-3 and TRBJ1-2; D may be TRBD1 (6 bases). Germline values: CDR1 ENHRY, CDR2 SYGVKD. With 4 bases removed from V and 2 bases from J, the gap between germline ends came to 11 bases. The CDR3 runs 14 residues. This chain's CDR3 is CAISVTGTNYGYTF. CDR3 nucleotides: TGTGCCATCAGTGTGACAGGAACCAACTATGGCTACACCTTC.